This T cell receptor (beta chain) was recovered during a study of blood T cell repertoires in COVID-19. V trimming: 2 bases; J trimming: 4 bases; junction bases outside the gene matches: 13. The germline CDR1 and CDR2 sequences are LNHNV and YYDKDF (reference sequence). The CDR3 covers 18 residues. In this sample, this clone turned up many times. The data were produced by immunoSEQ multiplex PCR, yet TCRdb's version contains in-frame clones alone and is incomplete. The top ten hold roughly 3.2% of the sample, which has about 230,000 clones, roughly nine tenths seen once. This clonotype was obtained from a woman aged 50 to 60 in a cohort exposed to, infected with or recovered from COVID-19 (not recorded which). The specimen was PBMCs or T cells enriched from blood (not recorded which). V and J are TRBV15 and TRBJ2-7; TRBD2 matches at 11 bases. CDR3 sequence reads: CATSRLASGTSGKYEQYF. As DNA, the CDR3 is TGTGCCACCAGCAGACTCGCTTCCGGGACTAGCGGTAAATACGAGCAGTACTTC.